This T cell receptor (beta chain) was obtained from a study of shared clonotypes between healthy human individuals. As concerns this clone: Antigen specificity is unknown.

CD8 cells classed as naive were CD45RO-negative and positively selected for CCR7, excluding terminally differentiated effector memory CD45RA+ cells. Germline CDR1 is SGHNT and CDR2 is YYREEE (reference sequence). Trimming took 0 bases from V and 3 from J, leaving 10 bases between them. This CDR3 is built from 15 residues. Genomic DNA belonging to each subset was distributed in equal measure over several immunoSEQ plates. Authors' methods: Sequence data from immunoSEQ were junction-only and lacked quality scores; consequently, filtering differed. The assay was immunoSEQ multiplex PCR, and TCRdb's table has in-frame clones only and misses some. V and J calls and clone size are as listed in that table; D and trimming were resolved from the DNA. The data show some 2.1 million clones, 80% to 95% seen once. Overall study results and limits: The four-donor shared clonotypes exceeded non-shared clonotypes in generation probability, with non-shared ones scoring lower. Larger richness was generally estimated for naive than memory subsets.

This chain uses TRBV5-4 with TRBJ2-1, with a weak D call TRBD1 (5 bases). The receptor was derived from a man in his late teens or twenties in good health. Some clones in this sample may be carry-over from other donors' samples. The sequencing input was naive CD8+ T cells from PBMCs. DNA of the CDR3: TGTGCCAGCAGCTTGGGGACATCTCACTACAATGAGCAGTTCTTC. Residues: CASSLGTSHYNEQFF.